Listed below are T cell receptor beta chains from one sample, sequenced in a study of CD8 T cells in Susac syndrome. TCRdb fed the immunoSEQ multiplex PCR reads into MiXCR, producing one record per CDR3 protein. Of around 270,000 distinct CDR3 sequences in the sample, approximately 90% were seen once. Sequencing was performed on CD8+ T cells from PBMCs. Receptors were obtained from a human donor with multiple sclerosis. Each CDR3 is given with its conserved first and last residue. A D gene is named only where the DNA matches it firmly. The size field is filled for only some rows; it gives once, few, many or a size class.

abundance,j_gene,d_gene,v_gene,CDR3nt,CDR3aa
-,TRBJ2-1,-,TRBV11-2,TGTGCCAGCAGCTTAATGTCTAGGCCTGTCAATGAGCAGTTCTTC,CASSLMSRPVNEQFF
-,TRBJ1-1,-,TRBV7-9,TGTGCCAGCAGCTCCGACACTGAGGAAGCTTTCTTT,CASSSDTEEAFF
-,TRBJ1-1,-,TRBV20-1,TGCAGCGGACGGACCAGGCGGTTAGAGACTGAAGTTTTCTTT,CSGRTRRLETEVFF
-,TRBJ1-4,-,TRBV7-8,TGTGCCAGCAGCTTCCAGCCTAATGAAAAACTGTTTTTT,CASSFQPNEKLFF
-,TRBJ2-1,TRBD2,TRBV12-3/TRBV12-4,TGTGCCAGCAGCCCTTTGGCGGGGGAGGACAATGAGCAGTTCTTC,CASSPLAGEDNEQFF
-,TRBJ2-7,-,TRBV28,TGTGCCAGCAGCTTCGGTGAGACTACAGCGTTACGAGGGCAGTACTTC,CASSFGETTALRGQYF
-,TRBJ1-1,-,TRBV5-1,TGCGCCAGCAGGCCCGGGGGAACTGAAGCTTTCTTT,CASRPGGTEAFF
-,TRBJ2-7,-,TRBV10-3,TGTGCCATCAGTGGAGAAGTACAGGGTTCTTGGGAGCAGTACTTC,CAISGEVQGSWEQYF
few,TRBJ2-3,TRBD2,TRBV12-3/TRBV12-4,TGTGCCAGCAGTACAACTAGCGGGGGGGCAGATACGCAGTATTTT,CASSTTSGGADTQYF
-,TRBJ2-7,TRBD2,TRBV29-1,TGCAGCGTTGAGCCACTAGCGGGACGCCCCTACGAGCAGTACTTC,CSVEPLAGRPYEQYF